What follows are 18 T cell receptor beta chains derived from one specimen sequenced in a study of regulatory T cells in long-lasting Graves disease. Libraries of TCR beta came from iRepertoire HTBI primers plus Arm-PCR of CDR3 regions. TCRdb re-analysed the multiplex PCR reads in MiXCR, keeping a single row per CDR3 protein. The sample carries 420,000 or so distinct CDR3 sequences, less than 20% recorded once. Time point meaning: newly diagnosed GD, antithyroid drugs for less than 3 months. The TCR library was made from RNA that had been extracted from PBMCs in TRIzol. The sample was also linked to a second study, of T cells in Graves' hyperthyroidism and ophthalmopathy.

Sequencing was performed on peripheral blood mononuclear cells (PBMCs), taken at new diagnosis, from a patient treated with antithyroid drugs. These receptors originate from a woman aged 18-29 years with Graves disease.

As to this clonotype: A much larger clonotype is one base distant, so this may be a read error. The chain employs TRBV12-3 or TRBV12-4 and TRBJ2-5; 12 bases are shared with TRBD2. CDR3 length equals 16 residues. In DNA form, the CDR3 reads TGTGTCAGCAGTCTAGCGGGAGGGCCTAGGAAAGAGACCCAGTACTTC. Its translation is CVSSLAGGPRKETQYF.

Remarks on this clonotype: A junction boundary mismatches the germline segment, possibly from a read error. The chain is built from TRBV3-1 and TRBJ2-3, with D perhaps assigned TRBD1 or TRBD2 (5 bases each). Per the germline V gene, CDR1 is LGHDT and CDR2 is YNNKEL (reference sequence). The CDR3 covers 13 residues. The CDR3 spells CASSHGGTNTLYF. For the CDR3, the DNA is TGTGCCAGCAGCCATGGGGGTACGAATACGCTGTATTTT.

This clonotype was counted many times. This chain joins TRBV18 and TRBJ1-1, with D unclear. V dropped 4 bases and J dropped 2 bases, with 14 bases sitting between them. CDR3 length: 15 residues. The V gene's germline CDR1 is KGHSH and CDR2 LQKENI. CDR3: CASSLKVAENTEAFF. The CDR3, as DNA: TGTGCCAGCTCACTTAAGGTCGCGGAAAACACTGAAGCTTTCTTT.

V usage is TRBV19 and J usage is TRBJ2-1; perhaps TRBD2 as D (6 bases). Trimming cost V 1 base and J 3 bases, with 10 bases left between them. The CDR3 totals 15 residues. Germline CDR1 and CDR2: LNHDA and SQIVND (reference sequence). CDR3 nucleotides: TGTGCCAGTAGTATAGTCGGGGGATTCTACAATGAGCAGTTCTTC. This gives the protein CASSIVGGFYNEQFF.

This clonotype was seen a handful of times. The CDR3 DNA sequence: TGTGCCAGTAGTATTGTCGGGGGCGCCGAGACCCAGTACTTC. Translating gives CASSIVGGAETQYF. V gene TRBV19 combines with J gene TRBJ2-5; D possibly matches TRBD1 or TRBD2 (6 bases each). This CDR3 is built from 14 residues. CDR1 and CDR2 from the germline V gene are LNHDA and SQIVND (reference sequence). V was cut by 3 bases and J by 5 bases, with 13 bases left in between.

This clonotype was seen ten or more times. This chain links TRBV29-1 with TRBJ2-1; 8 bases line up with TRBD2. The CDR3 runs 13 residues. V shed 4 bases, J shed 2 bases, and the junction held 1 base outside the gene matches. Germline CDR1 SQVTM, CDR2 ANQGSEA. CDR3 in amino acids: CSVAGRAYNEQFF. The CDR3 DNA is TGCAGCGTTGCCGGGAGGGCCTACAATGAGCAGTTCTTC.

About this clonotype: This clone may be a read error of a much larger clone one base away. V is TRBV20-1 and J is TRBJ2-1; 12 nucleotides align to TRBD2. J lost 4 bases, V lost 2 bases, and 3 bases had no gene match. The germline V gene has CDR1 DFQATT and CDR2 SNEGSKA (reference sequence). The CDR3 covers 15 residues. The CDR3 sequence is CSARRTSGAYNEQFF. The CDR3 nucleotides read TGCAGTGCTAGAAGGACTAGCGGGGCTTACAATGAGCAGTTCTTC.

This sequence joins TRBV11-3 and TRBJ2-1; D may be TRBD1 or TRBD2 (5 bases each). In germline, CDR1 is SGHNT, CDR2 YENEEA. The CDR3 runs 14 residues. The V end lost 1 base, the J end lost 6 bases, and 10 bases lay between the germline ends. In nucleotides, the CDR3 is TGTGCCAGCAGCTTAGGAGGGACCCCCAATGAGCAGTTCTTC. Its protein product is CASSLGGTPNEQFF.

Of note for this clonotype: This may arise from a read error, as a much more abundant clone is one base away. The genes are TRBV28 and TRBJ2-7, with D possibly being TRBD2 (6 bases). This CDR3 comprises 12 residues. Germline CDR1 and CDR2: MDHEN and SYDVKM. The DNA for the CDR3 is TGTGCCAGCAGTCCGGGAGACTACGAGCAGTGCTTC. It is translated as CASSPGDYEQCF.

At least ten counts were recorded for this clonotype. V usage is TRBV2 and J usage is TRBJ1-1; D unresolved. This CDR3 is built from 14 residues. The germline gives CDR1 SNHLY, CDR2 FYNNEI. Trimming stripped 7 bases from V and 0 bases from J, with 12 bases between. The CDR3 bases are TGTGCCAGCACGACCGCCTCTATGAACACTGAAGCTTTCTTT. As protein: CASTTASMNTEAFF.

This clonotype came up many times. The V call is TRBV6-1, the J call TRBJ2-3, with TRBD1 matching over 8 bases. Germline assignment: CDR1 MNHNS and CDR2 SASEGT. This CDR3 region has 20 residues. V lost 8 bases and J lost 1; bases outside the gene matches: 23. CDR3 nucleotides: TGTGCCAGCCCTCTGGGACAGGATCGACTAGACGGCCAACGCACAGATACGCAGTATTTT. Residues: CASPLGQDRLDGQRTDTQYF.

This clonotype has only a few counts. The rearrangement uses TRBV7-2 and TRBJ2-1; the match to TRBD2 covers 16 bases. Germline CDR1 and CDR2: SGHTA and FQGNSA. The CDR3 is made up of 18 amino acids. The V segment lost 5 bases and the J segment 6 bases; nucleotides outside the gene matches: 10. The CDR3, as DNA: TGTGCCAGCAGCCCGGGACTAGCGGGAGGGCCTTGGTCCAATGAGCAGTTCTTC. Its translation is CASSPGLAGGPWSNEQFF.

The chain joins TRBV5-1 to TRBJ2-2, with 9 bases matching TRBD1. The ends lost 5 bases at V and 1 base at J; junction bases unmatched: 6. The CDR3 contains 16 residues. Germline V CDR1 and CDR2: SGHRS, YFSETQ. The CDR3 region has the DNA TGCGCCAGCAGAAAACCGGGACAGGGGAACACCGGGGAGCTGTTTTTT. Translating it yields CASRKPGQGNTGELFF.

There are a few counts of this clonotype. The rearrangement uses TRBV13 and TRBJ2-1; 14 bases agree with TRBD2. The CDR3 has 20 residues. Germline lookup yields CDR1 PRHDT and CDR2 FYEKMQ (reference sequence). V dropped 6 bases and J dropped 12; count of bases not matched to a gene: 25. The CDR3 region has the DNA TGTGCCAGCAGTTTGCTCGTTGGGGGGACTAGCGGGAGAAGTTTCCTTGGGCAGTTCTTC. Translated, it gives CASSLLVGGTSGRSFLGQFF.

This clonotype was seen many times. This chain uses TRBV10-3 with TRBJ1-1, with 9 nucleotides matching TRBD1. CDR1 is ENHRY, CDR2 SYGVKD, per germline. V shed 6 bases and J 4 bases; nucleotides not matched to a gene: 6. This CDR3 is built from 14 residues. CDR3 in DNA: TGTGCCATCAGCGCGGGACAGGGTGCCACTGAAGCTTTCTTT. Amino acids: CAISAGQGATEAFF.

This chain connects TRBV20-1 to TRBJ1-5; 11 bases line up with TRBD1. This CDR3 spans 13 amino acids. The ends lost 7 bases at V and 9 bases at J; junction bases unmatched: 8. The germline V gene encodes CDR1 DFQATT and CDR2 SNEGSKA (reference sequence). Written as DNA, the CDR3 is TGCAGTGTGGACAGGGGGCGGTACGTGCCCCAGCATTTT. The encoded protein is CSVDRGRYVPQHF.

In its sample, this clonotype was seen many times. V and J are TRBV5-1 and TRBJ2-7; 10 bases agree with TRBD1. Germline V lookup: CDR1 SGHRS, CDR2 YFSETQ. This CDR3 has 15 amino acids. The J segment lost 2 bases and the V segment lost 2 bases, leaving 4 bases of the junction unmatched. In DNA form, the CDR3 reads TGCGCCAGCAGCTTTGGACAGGGGGGAACCTACGAGCAGTACTTC. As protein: CASSFGQGGTYEQYF.

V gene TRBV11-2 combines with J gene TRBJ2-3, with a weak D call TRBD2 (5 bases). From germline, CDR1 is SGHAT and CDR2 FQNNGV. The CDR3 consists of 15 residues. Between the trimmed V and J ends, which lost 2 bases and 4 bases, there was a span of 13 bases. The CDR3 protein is CASSLFSGGADTQYF. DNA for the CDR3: TGTGCCAGCAGCTTATTCAGCGGTGGGGCAGATACGCAGTATTTT.